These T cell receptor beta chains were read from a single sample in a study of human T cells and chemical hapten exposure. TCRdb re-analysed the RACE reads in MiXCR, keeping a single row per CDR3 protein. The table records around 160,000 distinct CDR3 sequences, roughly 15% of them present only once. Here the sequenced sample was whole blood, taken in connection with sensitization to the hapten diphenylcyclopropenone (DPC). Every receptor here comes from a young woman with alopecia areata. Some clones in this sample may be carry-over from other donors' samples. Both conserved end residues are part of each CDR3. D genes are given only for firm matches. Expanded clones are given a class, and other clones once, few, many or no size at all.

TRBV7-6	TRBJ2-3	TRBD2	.	CASSLGLAESASTDTQYF	TGTGCCAGCAGCTTAGGTCTAGCGGAATCGGCGAGCACAGATACGCAGTATTTT
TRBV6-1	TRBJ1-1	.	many	CASTMNTEAFF	TGTGCCAGTACGATGAACACTGAAGCTTTCTTT
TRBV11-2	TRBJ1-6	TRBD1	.	CASSARTGEWNSPLHF	TGTGCCAGCAGCGCCCGGACAGGGGAGTGGAATTCACCCCTCCACTTT
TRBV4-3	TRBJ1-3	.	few	CASSQDGYAGNTIYF	TGCGCCAGCAGCCAAGATGGCTACGCCGGAAACACCATATATTTT
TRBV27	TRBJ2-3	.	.	CATTHWDTQYF	TGTGCCACCACACACTGGGATACGCAGTATTTT
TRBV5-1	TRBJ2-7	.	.	CASSQQGSTYEQYF	TGCGCCAGCAGCCAACAGGGTTCGACCTACGAGCAGTACTTC
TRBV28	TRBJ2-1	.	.	CGSSSYNEQFF	TGTGGCTCGAGCTCCTACAATGAGCAGTTCTTC
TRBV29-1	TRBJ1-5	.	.	CSAGVSNQPQHF	TGCAGCGCCGGGGTTAGCAATCAGCCCCAGCATTTT
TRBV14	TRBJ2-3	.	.	CASSQQAGALDTQYF	TGTGCCAGCAGCCAACAGGCAGGGGCATTAGATACGCAGTATTTT
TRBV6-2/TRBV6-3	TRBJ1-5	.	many	CASTYQPSNQPQHF	TGTGCCAGCACCTATCAACCTAGCAATCAGCCCCAGCATTTT
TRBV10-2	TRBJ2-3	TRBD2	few	CASGAGILAGGPDTQYF	TGCGCCAGCGGGGCGGGAATACTAGCGGGGGGGCCGGATACGCAGTATTTT
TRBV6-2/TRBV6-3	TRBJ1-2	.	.	CASSSYSPLRNGYTF	TGTGCCAGCAGCTCCTACAGCCCTTTAAGGAATGGCTACACCTTC
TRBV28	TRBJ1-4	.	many	CASSLEGGVVYEKLFF	TGTGCCAGCAGTTTGGAAGGGGGAGTCGTGTATGAAAAACTGTTTTTT
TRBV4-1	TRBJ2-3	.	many	CASSQGDTQYF	TGTGCCAGCAGTCAGGGGGATACGCAGTATTTT
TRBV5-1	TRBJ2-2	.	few	CASSLVGGSSNTGELFF	TGCGCCAGCAGCTTGGTAGGGGGTTCGTCGAACACCGGGGAGCTGTTTTTT
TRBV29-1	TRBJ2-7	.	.	CSVGTRRYEQYF	TGCAGCGTCGGGACACGTCGCTACGAGCAGTACTTC
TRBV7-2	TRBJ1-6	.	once	CASRQGGEGSPLHF	TGTGCCAGCAGACAAGGGGGGGAAGGTTCACCCCTCCACTTT
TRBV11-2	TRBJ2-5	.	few	CASSQGVGQETQYF	TGTGCCAGCAGCCAAGGGGTTGGCCAAGAGACCCAGTACTTC
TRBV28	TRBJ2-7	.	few	CASNPHGRASREQYF	TGTGCCAGCAACCCCCATGGCAGAGCATCGAGGGAGCAGTACTTC
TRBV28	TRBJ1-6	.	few	CASRPTPHNSPLHF	TGTGCCAGCAGGCCCACACCACATAATTCACCCCTCCACTTT
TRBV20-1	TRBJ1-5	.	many	CSARMTDSNQPQHF	TGCAGTGCTAGAATGACAGATAGCAATCAGCCCCAGCATTTT
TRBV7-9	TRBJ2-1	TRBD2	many	CASSSSSGRKNEQFF	TGTGCCAGCAGCTCCTCTAGCGGGAGGAAGAATGAGCAGTTCTTC
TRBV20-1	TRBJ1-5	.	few	CSARGGPDQPQHF	TGCAGTGCAAGGGGGGGACCAGACCAGCCCCAGCATTTT
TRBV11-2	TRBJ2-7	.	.	CASSSVRGPSYEQYF	TGTGCCAGCAGCTCGGTCAGGGGCCCTTCCTACGAGCAGTACTTC
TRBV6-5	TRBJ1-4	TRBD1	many	CASRLTGGHEKLFF	TGTGCCAGCAGGCTGACAGGGGGCCATGAAAAACTGTTTTTT
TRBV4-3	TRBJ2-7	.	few	CASSQEVSLNEQYF	TGCGCCAGCAGCCAAGAGGTCTCTCTGAACGAGCAGTACTTC